This TCR beta chain came from a study of control samples from healthy donors and cancer patients. The CDR3 consists of 15 residues. V was clipped by 4 bases and J by 7 bases, with 15 bases between them. Germline CDR1 is SGHRS and CDR2 is YFSETQ. Profiled with immunoSEQ multiplex PCR; TCRdb holds only in-frame clones, not every one. Of more than 110,000 clones in the sample, roughly nine tenths were seen once. Material: blood. The clonotype comes from a young woman in good health. The rearrangement uses TRBV5-1 and TRBJ1-6; possibly TRBD1 for D (6 bases). The CDR3 coding sequence is TGCGCCAGCAGCCAAACGGGACAACCCAATTCACCCCTCCACTTT. This gives the protein CASSQTGQPNSPLHF.